Below, 5 T cell receptor beta chains from the same sample are listed, as sequenced in a study of shared clonotypes between healthy human individuals. Method: immunoSEQ multiplex PCR; TCRdb's copy keeps in-frame clones and lacks some. The table shows 450,000 or so clones, with around 77% occurring only once. Sequencing was performed on PBMCs. Source of these receptors: a woman aged 40 to 55 in good health. Some clones in this sample may be carry-over from other donors' samples.

The rearrangement uses TRBV7-3 and TRBJ2-3, with D perhaps assigned TRBD1 or TRBD2 (5 bases each). V lost 5 bases to trimming and J lost 0 bases, with 15 bases between them. Germline assignment: CDR1 SGHTA and CDR2 FQGTGA. The CDR3 is made up of 16 amino acids. CDR3 nucleotides: TGTGCCAGCAGCCTGGGGGTGTCGGAAAGCACAGATACGCAGTATTTT. Translation gives CASSLGVSESTDTQYF.

The chain has TRBV7-2 and TRBJ2-5; TRBD1 matches 8 bases. The CDR3 covers 14 residues. Germline CDR1 reads SGHTA; CDR2 reads FQGNSA. The V and J ends lost 0 bases and 5 bases, in that order; junction bases with no gene match: 2. DNA for the CDR3: TGTGCCAGCAGCTTAGCCCAGGGGGCGGAGACCCAGTACTTC. Translating gives CASSLAQGAETQYF.

This rearrangement joins TRBV27 to TRBJ1-5; TRBD1 aligns across 7 bases. V gave up 5 bases and J gave up 5 bases; unmatched junction bases: 3. Germline-derived CDR1 and CDR2 are MNHEY and SMNVEV (reference sequence). The CDR3 loop spans 13 amino acids. The DNA for the CDR3 is TGTGCCAGCAGTCACGACAGGGATCAGCCCCAGCATTTT. This translates into CASSHDRDQPQHF.

V gene TRBV6-6 combines with J gene TRBJ2-1; D might be TRBD2 (6 bases). The CDR3 is 12 amino acids. Germline loops: CDR1 MNHNY, CDR2 SVGAGI (reference sequence). V dropped 7 bases and J dropped 5 bases, with 9 bases sitting between them. The CDR3 here is CASMGLNNEQFF. The CDR3 bases are TGTGCCAGCATGGGACTGAACAATGAGCAGTTCTTC.

The chain carries TRBV28 and TRBJ2-7, with 9 bases aligning to TRBD1. The germline gives CDR1 MDHEN, CDR2 SYDVKM. J lost 2 bases, V lost 4 bases, and 6 bases had no gene match. There are 15 residues in the CDR3. The CDR3 protein is CASSYGGTGPYEQYF. Here the CDR3 DNA reads TGTGCCAGCAGTTACGGCGGGACAGGGCCCTACGAGCAGTACTTC.